Below are 30 T cell receptor beta chains sequenced from a single sample in a study of blood T cells in healthy people across ages (dated by TCRdb to 2014 to 2015). Library preparation used 5' RACE. This sample was sequenced with an Illumina HiSeq 2500. A second PCR of about 7 to 12 cycles was performed with a sample-barcoded 5' primer and a J-beta primer mix. TCRdb trimmed public reads at Q25 via fastp, called clones via MiXCR and kept in-frame beta chains. Each CDR3 protein gets just one entry, which takes the most common genes and DNA from the rows behind it. Recorded for this sample are over 500,000 distinct CDR3 sequences; 40% to 65% of them occurred a single time. The top ten clones comprise approximately 15% of the sample. The sample comprised blood. These receptor sequences come from an elderly woman in good health.

The genes are TRBV20-1 and TRBJ1-2, with D uncertain. CDR1 and CDR2 from the germline V gene are DFQATT and SNEGSKA (reference sequence). V lost 0 bases and J 7 bases, leaving 12 bases between the germline ends. The CDR3 length is 13 residues. CDR3 DNA: TGCAGTGCTAGAGATCGCCTCCCGGGTGGCTACACCTTC. Its protein product is CSARDRLPGGYTF.

The gene calls are TRBV2 and TRBJ2-1, with D hard to call. Germline loops: CDR1 SNHLY, CDR2 FYNNEI. The CDR3 extends over 13 amino acids. The V end lost 3 bases, the J end lost 5 bases, and 8 bases lay between the germline ends. CDR3 coding DNA: TGTGCCAGCAGTGAGTATGTAGACAATGAGCAGTTCTTC. It yields the protein CASSEYVDNEQFF.

This clonotype was seen only a few times. The chain has TRBV5-1 and TRBJ2-5, with 7 positions matching TRBD1. V was pared by 5 bases and J by 4 bases, with 8 bases of the junction left unmatched. Germline V lookup: CDR1 SGHRS, CDR2 YFSETQ. The CDR3 is 14 residues long. This CDR3 reads CASRTWAGGETQYF. Here the CDR3 DNA reads TGCGCCAGCAGGACCTGGGCAGGGGGAGAGACCCAGTACTTC. The full variable domain, its missing parts supplied by reference TRBV5-1 and TRBJ2-5, is KAGVTQTPRYLIKTRGQQVTLSCSPISGHRSVSWYQQTPGQGLQFLFEYFSETQRNKGNFPGRFSGRQFSNSRSEMNVSTLELGDSALYLCASRTWAGGETQYFGPGTRLLVL.

The V call is TRBV7-9, the J call TRBJ2-3, with D perhaps TRBD1 or TRBD2 (5 bases each). Germline V gene sequence: CDR1 SEHNR, CDR2 FQNEAQ (reference sequence). V was trimmed by 5 bases and J by 4 bases, leaving 13 bases between them. The CDR3 extends over 14 amino acids. The CDR3 loop reads CASSPGLRSDTQYF. CDR3 bases: TGTGCCAGCAGCCCGGGGCTCCGTTCAGATACGCAGTATTTT. Full variable domain (missing parts from reference TRBV7-9 and TRBJ2-3): DTGVSQNPRHKITKRGQNVTFRCDPISEHNRLYWYRQTLGQGPEFLTYFQNEAQLEKSRLLSDRFSAERPKGSFSTLEIQRTEQGDSAMYLCASSPGLRSDTQYFGPGTRLTVL.

A word on this clonotype: A much larger clone lies a single base off, so this may be a read error. The chain recombines TRBV20-1 with TRBJ2-1; 11 nucleotides line up with TRBD2. The CDR3 consists of 16 residues. Germline V gene lookup returns CDR1 DFQATT and CDR2 SNEGSKA (reference sequence). V dropped 2 bases and J dropped 9; count of bases not matched to a gene: 12. CDR3 DNA sequence: TGCAGTGCTAGAAATTTCCTAGCGGGAGGTAAGGGTGAGCAGTTCTTC. Its protein is CSARNFLAGGKGEQFF.

This clonotype occurred many times. V and J are TRBV12-3 or TRBV12-4 and TRBJ2-3; perhaps D is TRBD1 or TRBD2 (5 bases each). The CDR3 totals 16 residues. V dropped 0 bases and J dropped 2 bases, with 12 bases sitting between them. CDR3 sequence: CASSLAGTAATDTQYF. As DNA, the CDR3 is TGTGCCAGCAGTTTAGCTGGGACCGCCGCCACAGATACGCAGTATTTT.

The rearrangement links TRBV3-1 to TRBJ2-1; possible D gene TRBD2, 7 bases. The CDR3 is 17 amino acids. Germline lookup yields CDR1 LGHDT and CDR2 YNNKEL (reference sequence). Trimming removed 3 bases from V and 8 bases from J, with 23 bases in between. The CDR3 nucleotides are TGTGCCAGCAGCCATTACGAGGGGGGGTTTAGGTTAGATGAGCAGTTCTTC. It encodes CASSHYEGGFRLDEQFF.

This clonotype was seen repeatedly, ten times or more. The rearrangement joins TRBV27 to TRBJ2-7; tentatively, D is TRBD1 (6 bases). Trimming took off 5 bases at V and 4 bases at J, with 12 bases between the two ends. The CDR3 has 13 amino acids. Germline CDR1 reads MNHEY; CDR2 reads SMNVEV (reference sequence). CDR3 coding DNA: TGTGCCAGCAGTCCACGACAGGAGTACGAGCAGTACTTC. This sequence encodes CASSPRQEYEQYF.

This clonotype was counted many times. The chain links TRBV6-6 to TRBJ2-1; TRBD2 might be the D (5 bases). From germline, CDR1 is MNHNY and CDR2 SVGAGI (reference sequence). Trimming left V 0 bases short and J 8 bases short, with 20 bases between. This CDR3 has 17 residues. CDR3 sequence reads: CASSYSSGLASRDEQFF. CDR3 sequence (DNA): TGTGCCAGCAGTTACTCGAGCGGACTGGCATCCCGCGATGAGCAGTTCTTC.

This chain joins TRBV29-1 and TRBJ2-7; 7 nucleotides align to TRBD1. The CDR3 has 15 residues. The germline gives CDR1 SQVTM, CDR2 ANQGSEA. V lost 3 bases to trimming and J lost 0 bases; unmatched junction nucleotides: 8. CDR3 DNA: TGCAGCGTTGAGGAAACAGGGGATCTCTCCTACGAGCAGTACTTC. As protein: CSVEETGDLSYEQYF.

The chain recombines TRBV3-1 with TRBJ2-1, with 16 bases matching TRBD2. The length of the CDR3 is 18 residues. V was pared by 5 bases and J by 8 bases, with 12 bases of the junction left unmatched. Germline assignment: CDR1 LGHDT and CDR2 YNNKEL (reference sequence). This CDR3 is CASSSGTSGRAGRDEQFF. The CDR3 DNA sequence: TGTGCCAGCAGCTCCGGGACTAGCGGGAGGGCCGGGAGGGATGAGCAGTTCTTC.

For this clonotype: This may be a read error, as it is one base from a much larger clone. The gene calls are TRBV3-1 and TRBJ2-3; D is possibly TRBD2 (6 bases). V gave up 4 bases and J gave up 2 bases, with 16 bases separating them. The germline CDR1 and CDR2 sequences are LGHDT and YNNKEL (reference sequence). This CDR3 has 16 residues. The DNA of the CDR3 is TGTGCCAGCAGCCGAGATGGGGTAGCGGCCACAGATACGCAGTATTTT. Translated: CASSRDGVAATDTQYF.

This clonotype was found many times. V gene TRBV7-9 combines with J gene TRBJ1-2; D is ambiguous. Germline V gene lookup returns CDR1 SEHNR and CDR2 FQNEAQ (reference sequence). Trimming stripped 0 bases from V and 4 bases from J, with 15 bases between. The CDR3 has 16 amino acids. CDR3 sequence (DNA): TGTGCCAGCAGCTTAGCACTGACGAGAAGGTCCTATGGCTACACCTTC. Its protein is CASSLALTRRSYGYTF. The full variable domain, rest sourced from reference TRBV7-9 and TRBJ1-2, is DTGVSQNPRHKITKRGQNVTFRCDPISEHNRLYWYRQTLGQGPEFLTYFQNEAQLEKSRLLSDRFSAERPKGSFSTLEIQRTEQGDSAMYLCASSLALTRRSYGYTFGSGTRLTVV.

This clonotype showed up just once. CDR3 sequence (DNA): TGTGCCAGCAGCCTAGGACCTCCGGGACTAGCCTTCTTGTGGGCCCAGTACTTC. Protein product: CASSLGPPGLAFLWAQYF. V and J are TRBV3-1 and TRBJ2-5; 9 nucleotides line up with TRBD2. J was trimmed by 9 bases and V by 4 bases; bases with no gene match: 21. This CDR3 contains 18 residues. CDR1 is LGHDT and CDR2 is YNNKEL in the germline V gene (reference sequence).

The table lists this clonotype with many counts. The chain carries TRBV7-3 and TRBJ1-2; D gene ambiguous. This CDR3 spans 13 amino acids. V gave up 5 bases and J gave up 3 bases, with 10 bases separating them. In germline, CDR1 is SGHTA, CDR2 FQGTGA. As DNA, the CDR3 is TGTGCCAGCAGCCCAACCGCGTACTATGGCTACACCTTC. It yields the protein CASSPTAYYGYTF.

This clonotype was counted ten times or more. The chain recombines TRBV2 with TRBJ2-1; 11 nucleotides line up with TRBD2. V gave up 6 bases and J gave up 4 bases; unmatched junction bases: 17. The CDR3 spans 19 residues. Germline V lookup: CDR1 SNHLY, CDR2 FYNNEI. The CDR3 DNA sequence: TGTGCCAGCAGCCCCGCGGGGCTAGCGGGAGGATGGGGTTACAATGAGCAGTTCTTC. Protein product: CASSPAGLAGGWGYNEQFF. Full variable domain (outside the CDR3, taken from reference TRBV2 and TRBJ2-1): EPEVTQTPSHQVTQMGQEVILRCVPISNHLYFYWYRQILGQKVEFLVSFYNNEISEKSEIFDDQFSVERPDGSNFTLKIRSTKLEDSAMYFCASSPAGLAGGWGYNEQFFGPGTRLTVL.

The V call is TRBV7-9, the J call TRBJ2-4; D remains unclear. This CDR3 comprises 16 residues. V lost 10 bases, J lost 0 bases, and 19 bases lay in between. Germline CDR1 reads SEHNR; CDR2 reads FQNEAQ (reference sequence). CDR3: CANPRSSSPAKNIQYF. The CDR3 region has the DNA TGTGCCAACCCTCGGTCCTCCAGCCCAGCCAAAAACATTCAGTACTTC.

The rearrangement joins TRBV12-3 or TRBV12-4 to TRBJ2-3; tentative D call: TRBD2 (6 bases). Trimming cost V 5 bases and J 7 bases, with 22 bases left between them. The CDR3 has 16 residues. Here the CDR3 reads CASSLTPGGRENTQYF. CDR3 nucleotides: TGTGCCAGCAGTCTTACCCCCGGAGGGCGGGAAAATACGCAGTATTTT.

The chain is built from TRBV25-1 and TRBJ2-7; D is unclear. V lost 4 bases to trimming and J lost 0 bases, with 4 bases between them. The CDR3 is made up of 12 amino acids. Germline assignment: CDR1 MGHDK and CDR2 SYGVNS. CDR3 nucleotides: TGTGCCAGCAGTGTCGGCTCCTACGAGCAGTACTTC. It encodes CASSVGSYEQYF.

The chain uses TRBV6-6 and TRBJ1-4; D is possibly TRBD1 (6 bases). The CDR3 has 14 residues. V shed 2 bases and J shed 7 bases, with 11 bases lying between them. Per germline, CDR1 MNHNY and CDR2 SVGAGI (reference sequence). The CDR3 region has the DNA TGTGCCAGCAGTTACGGGCAGGGGAGTGAAAAACTGTTTTTT. This gives the protein CASSYGQGSEKLFF.

Worth noting for this clonotype: A much larger clone differs by one base, so this may be a read error. The CDR3 DNA sequence: TGTGCCAGCCCAGGGGGGGCCTTGGGGACCGGGGAGCTGTTTTTT. Its protein is CASPGGALGTGELFF. The chain recombines TRBV6-6 with TRBJ2-2; TRBD1 or TRBD2 may be the D gene (7 bases each). Trimming left V 8 bases short and J 5 bases short, with 18 bases between. Germline CDR1 is MNHNY and CDR2 is SVGAGI (reference sequence). The CDR3 is 15 residues long.

This clonotype was seen more than once but under ten times. V is TRBV20-1 and J is TRBJ1-6; D unresolved. Between the trimmed V and J ends, which lost 0 bases and 3 bases, there was a span of 12 bases. The germline V gene encodes CDR1 DFQATT and CDR2 SNEGSKA (reference sequence). This CDR3 has 16 residues. Here the CDR3 reads CSARDSAGIYNSPLHF. The CDR3 DNA is TGCAGTGCTAGAGATTCGGCAGGCATCTATAATTCACCCCTCCACTTT.

This clonotype was recorded a few times. The CDR3: CSGRTEGRGQGYTF. The CDR3 bases are TGCAGCGGCCGGACGGAAGGCAGGGGGCAAGGCTACACCTTC. The rearrangement uses TRBV29-1 and TRBJ1-2, with 8 bases matching TRBD1. V gave up 7 bases and J gave up 8 bases; unmatched junction bases: 15. Germline CDR1 is SQVTM and CDR2 is ANQGSEA. The CDR3 loop spans 14 amino acids. Filled out from reference TRBV29-1 and TRBJ1-2, the complete variable domain reads SAVISQKPSRDICQRGTSLTIQCQVDSQVTMMFWYRQQPGQSLTLIATANQGSEATYESGFVIDKFPISRPNLTFSTLTVSNMSPEDSSIYLCSGRTEGRGQGYTFGSGTRLTVV.

This clonotype was seen at least ten times. The chain couples TRBV5-1 to TRBJ2-1, with D possibly TRBD2 on 6 matching bases. The CDR3 totals 14 residues. Trimming shortened V by 3 bases and J by 3 bases, and 10 bases separated the two germline ends. CDR1 and CDR2 from the germline V gene are SGHRS and YFSETQ. The CDR3 sequence: CASSSGASYNEQFF. Here the CDR3 DNA reads TGCGCCAGCAGCTCGGGAGCGAGCTACAATGAGCAGTTCTTC.

In this sample, this clonotype turned up many times. The chain couples TRBV7-9 to TRBJ2-7; tentatively, D is TRBD1 or TRBD2 (5 bases each). V was cut by 3 bases and J by 6 bases, with 12 bases left in between. The CDR3 consists of 13 residues. CDR1 is SEHNR, CDR2 FQNEAQ, per germline (reference sequence). In DNA form, the CDR3 reads TGTGCCAGCAGCTTTACACAGGAGGTCGAGCAGTACTTC. Translated, it gives CASSFTQEVEQYF.

The chain is built from TRBV7-9 and TRBJ2-3, with D possibly TRBD2 on 7 matching bases. CDR3 length: 19 amino acids. Germline lookup yields CDR1 SEHNR and CDR2 FQNEAQ (reference sequence). V dropped 3 bases and J dropped 2 bases, with 24 bases sitting between them. Here the CDR3 reads CASSFPAGAPFIPTDTQYF. The DNA for the CDR3 is TGTGCCAGCAGCTTTCCTGCGGGGGCGCCCTTCATTCCCACAGATACGCAGTATTTT.

The rearrangement joins TRBV20-1 to TRBJ1-5; D perhaps matches TRBD1 (6 bases). Trimming removed 0 bases at V and 7 bases at J, with 16 bases between. Germline V lookup: CDR1 DFQATT, CDR2 SNEGSKA (reference sequence). This CDR3 has 15 residues. For the CDR3, the DNA is TGCAGTGCTAGAGAGAACAGGGTTCCAGGGCAGCCCCAGCATTTT. Translation: CSARENRVPGQPQHF.

Written as DNA, the CDR3 is TGTGCCAGCAGGGCCGGAGGGGGGAGGTATTATGGCTACACCTTC. Amino acids: CASRAGGGRYYGYTF. The genes are TRBV7-8 and TRBJ1-2; D may be TRBD1 (6 bases). The CDR3 is 15 residues long. V lost 6 bases to trimming and J lost 5 bases, with 19 bases between them. Per germline, CDR1 SGHVS and CDR2 FQNEAQ.

The chain couples TRBV6-1 to TRBJ1-5; a weak D match, TRBD1 (6 bases). Germline V CDR1 and CDR2: MNHNS, SASEGT. V lost 6 bases and J lost 0, with 18 bases in between. This CDR3 contains 17 residues. The CDR3 DNA sequence: TGTGCCAGCAGCCTCAACGCCAGGGGAAATAGCAATCAGCCCCAGCATTTT. As protein: CASSLNARGNSNQPQHF.

The chain is built from TRBV4-2 and TRBJ1-5; D gene unclear. V dropped 0 bases and J dropped 1 base, with 7 bases sitting between them. The germline V gene encodes CDR1 LGHNA and CDR2 YNFKEQ. There are 15 residues in the CDR3. DNA of the CDR3: TGTGCCAGCAGCCAAGATGTGGGGAGCAATCAGCCCCAGCATTTT. Translated: CASSQDVGSNQPQHF.